This T cell receptor (beta chain) was profiled in a study of long-term antiretroviral therapy in people with HIV. Germline V gene lookup returns CDR1 SGHRS and CDR2 YFSETQ. Trimming took 5 bases from V and 6 from J; bases not matched to a gene: 5. The CDR3 spans 12 residues. Run at survey level, the immunoSEQ assay was version v3.0. Sequencing used immunoSEQ multiplex PCR; TCRdb keeps in-frame clones, though not all of them. The sample has around 20,000 clones; approximately 80% are singletons. The clonotype originates from a man younger than 35 with HIV. V gene TRBV5-1 combines with J gene TRBJ2-7, with 7 bases fitting TRBD1. The material was unsorted PBMCs, obtained 0.5 years before starting antiretroviral therapy. This CDR3 is CASRGQVFEQYF. CDR3 bases: TGCGCCAGCAGAGGACAGGTGTTCGAGCAGTACTTC.